Each of the 27 T cell receptor beta chains below was sequenced from the same sample in a study of T-cell memory formation after mild COVID-19. TCRdb ran MiXCR on the 5' RACE reads and lists one entry per CDR3 protein. This table has roughly 580,000 distinct CDR3 sequences, approximately 19% appearing once. The sequenced material came from PBMCs or a T cell subset sorted from them (not recorded which). These receptor sequences come from an adult woman who had mild COVID-19 (a few samples of this study predate the infection). Cell type and time point are not known.

The chain recombines TRBV12-3 or TRBV12-4 with TRBJ2-2; 8 bases line up with TRBD1. This CDR3 is built from 15 residues. Trimming removed 7 bases from V and 1 base from J; junction bases left unmatched: 5. CDR3 coding DNA: TGTGCCAGCACCACCGGGACAGGGAACACCGGGGAGCTGTTTTTT. Protein product: CASTTGTGNTGELFF.

This clonotype was seen a few times. V usage is TRBV12-5 and J usage is TRBJ1-2, with TRBD1 as a possible D gene (5 bases). This CDR3 has 13 residues. Trimming pared 1 base from V and 4 bases from J, leaving 7 bases between. Germline-derived CDR1 and CDR2 are LGHNT and FRNRAP. The CDR3 protein is CASGLAGTYGYTF. The CDR3 bases are TGTGCTAGTGGTTTGGCAGGGACCTATGGCTACACCTTC.

The sample holds a few counts of this clonotype. This chain links TRBV21-1 with TRBJ2-2. TRBV21-1 is tagged as a pseudogene. The CDR3 extends over 17 amino acids. The CDR3: CASSKQIGIRRDGELFF. CDR3 nucleotide sequence: TGTGCCAGCAGCAAACAAATAGGGATTCGTAGGGACGGGGAGCTGTTTTTT.

This clonotype was counted only a few times. The chain is built from TRBV9 and TRBJ2-1; TRBD2 matches at 7 bases. The germline V gene has CDR1 SGDLS and CDR2 YYNGEE. V was clipped by 1 base and J by 6 bases; unmatched bases: 13. This CDR3 spans 17 amino acids. This chain's CDR3 is CASSVIPSGVGSNEQFF. Written as DNA, the CDR3 is TGTGCCAGCAGCGTAATACCTAGCGGAGTGGGGTCCAATGAGCAGTTCTTC.

This clonotype was picked up a small number of times. The chain has TRBV9 and TRBJ1-6; D remains unclear. In germline, CDR1 is SGDLS, CDR2 YYNGEE. The CDR3 covers 13 residues. V was shortened by 4 bases and J by 9 bases, with 11 bases between the two germline ends. CDR3 loop: CASSPGGGSPLHF. In DNA form, the CDR3 reads TGTGCCAGCAGCCCAGGCGGTGGTTCACCCCTCCACTTT.

This clonotype has just a few counts. The V and J genes are TRBV9 and TRBJ2-5; tentative D call: TRBD2 (5 bases). Per the germline V gene, CDR1 is SGDLS and CDR2 is YYNGEE. The CDR3 sequence is 14 residues long. Trimming took 4 bases from V and 2 from J, leaving 12 bases between them. In DNA form, the CDR3 reads TGTGCCAGCAGCACCCTGGGAGAGCAAGAGACCCAGTACTTC. This codes for CASSTLGEQETQYF.

The genes are TRBV29-1 and TRBJ1-3; D possibly corresponds to TRBD1 (5 bases). The CDR3 spans 13 residues. Trimming took 4 bases from V and 0 from J, leaving 7 bases between them. The germline CDR1 and CDR2 sequences are SQVTM and ANQGSEA. DNA for the CDR3: TGCAGCGTTGCGGGGGACTCTGGAAACACCATATATTTT. It specifies CSVAGDSGNTIYF.

In its sample, this clonotype was seen a few times. The chain recombines TRBV3-1 with TRBJ2-1; D call uncertain. Germline V CDR1 and CDR2: LGHDT, YNNKEL (reference sequence). The V gene lost 8 bases and the J gene lost 6 bases, with 17 bases spanning the gap. This CDR3 comprises 14 residues. The DNA for the CDR3 is TGTGCCAGCGGTGTGGGTAGCCCCCTCAATGAGCAGTTCTTC. This translates into CASGVGSPLNEQFF.

The rearrangement joins TRBV6-5 to TRBJ2-3; D remains unclear. V was trimmed by 6 bases and J by 1 base, leaving 14 bases between them. Germline V lookup: CDR1 MNHEY, CDR2 SVGAGI. The CDR3 consists of 15 residues. The CDR3 DNA reads as TGTGCCAGCAGAAGCTTGGGATCGGGCACAGATACGCAGTATTTT. Amino acid sequence: CASRSLGSGTDTQYF.

This clonotype has a handful of counts. The CDR3 region has the DNA TGTGCCAGCAGACCGACAGGGGGCTTAAACATTCAGTACTTC. It encodes CASRPTGGLNIQYF. The chain uses TRBV6-5 and TRBJ2-4, with 10 bases that match TRBD1. The V gene's germline CDR1 is MNHEY and CDR2 SVGAGI. CDR3 length equals 14 residues. V lost 6 bases to trimming and J lost 6 bases; unmatched junction nucleotides: 5.

The sample holds a few counts of this clonotype. This chain uses TRBV12-3 or TRBV12-4 with TRBJ1-1; 9 positions agree with TRBD1. The length of the CDR3 is 15 residues. The V gene end was trimmed by 6 bases and the J gene end by 1 base; junction bases not matched to a gene: 6. The DNA for the CDR3 is TGTGCCAGCAGACAACCGACAGGGGGGAACACTGAAGCTTTCTTT. Amino acid sequence: CASRQPTGGNTEAFF.

This chain uses TRBV11-1 with TRBJ2-1; possible D gene TRBD1, 6 bases. Germline V gene lookup returns CDR1 SGHAT and CDR2 FQDESV (reference sequence). The ends were cut back, 5 bases at V and 9 bases at J, with 14 bases in the middle. The CDR3 length is 13 residues. The CDR3 coding sequence is TGTGCCAGCAGCCCGAACAGGGACGGTGAGCAGTTCTTC. It yields the protein CASSPNRDGEQFF.

The table lists this clonotype with a few counts. The CDR3 end shows no conserved phenylalanine or tryptophan, and so a read error is likely. This CDR3 is CSVREGYEQYL. The CDR3 DNA reads as TGCAGTGTGAGGGAGGGGTACGAGCAGTACTTA. This rearrangement joins TRBV20-1 to TRBJ2-7, with 7 positions matching TRBD2. In germline, CDR1 is DFQATT, CDR2 SNEGSKA (reference sequence). CDR3 size: 11 residues. The V and J ends lost 7 bases and 4 bases, in that order; junction bases with no gene match: 4.

The rearrangement joins TRBV3-1 to TRBJ1-1, with TRBD1 matching over 8 bases. Germline CDR1 LGHDT, CDR2 YNNKEL (reference sequence). V was pared by 4 bases and J by 5 bases, with 9 bases of the junction left unmatched. The CDR3 loop spans 15 amino acids. The CDR3 sequence: CASSRNRGLGTEAFF. The CDR3, as DNA: TGTGCCAGCAGCCGAAACAGGGGGTTAGGGACTGAAGCTTTCTTT.

Points on this clonotype: Mismatch with germline at one junction end may stem from a read error. The chain couples TRBV7-7 to TRBJ2-7; 7 bases match TRBD1. The germline V gene encodes CDR1 SSHAT and CDR2 FNYEAQ (reference sequence). The CDR3 covers 15 residues. Here the CDR3 reads CASSPGQPLSYEQYF. Written as DNA, the CDR3 is TGTGCTAGCAGTCCGGGACAGCCTTTGTCCTACGAGCAGTACTTC.

This clonotype was picked up a small number of times. V usage is TRBV9 and J usage is TRBJ2-7, with D perhaps matching TRBD1 (5 bases). Germline V gene data show CDR1 as SGDLS and CDR2 as YYNGEE. Trimming pared 3 bases from V and 3 bases from J, leaving 13 bases between. This CDR3 is 14 amino acids long. CDR3 DNA: TGTGCCAGCAGCGGCCAAGGGGCGCTCTACGAGCAGTACTTC. It yields the protein CASSGQGALYEQYF. The full variable domain, in which reference TRBV9 and TRBJ2-7 provide the parts outside the CDR3, is DSGVTQTPKHLITATGQRVTLRCSPRSGDLSVYWYQQSLDQGLQFLIQYYNGEERAKGNILERFSAQQFPDLHSELNLSSLELGDSALYFCASSGQGALYEQYFGPGTRLTVT.

The V gene is TRBV20-1, the J gene TRBJ1-1; D is undetermined. Deletions cut 2 bases from V and 7 bases from J, with 14 bases between. Germline CDR1 DFQATT, CDR2 SNEGSKA (reference sequence). The CDR3 runs to 13 residues. The CDR3, as DNA: TGCAGTGCTAGAATTCATCGCAGGAGTGAAGCTTTCTTT. Translation gives CSARIHRRSEAFF.

The V gene is TRBV9, the J gene TRBJ2-1; 9 nucleotides match TRBD1. This CDR3 comprises 17 residues. Germline trimming cut 2 bases from V and 8 bases from J; bases unmatched to any gene: 14. The germline V gene has CDR1 SGDLS and CDR2 YYNGEE. The CDR3 nucleotides read TGTGCCAGCAGCGTGGGGCTCGGGACAGGGTGGTTGGATGAGCAGTTCTTC. This codes for CASSVGLGTGWLDEQFF.

The gene calls are TRBV2 and TRBJ1-5, with D unresolved. Germline V gene sequence: CDR1 SNHLY, CDR2 FYNNEI. V lost 2 bases, J lost 2 bases, and 19 bases lay in between. The CDR3 spans 18 residues. The CDR3 region has the DNA TGTGCCAGCAGTGAATTGAGTAGGAGATGGGATGGCAATCAGCCCCAGCATTTT. It encodes CASSELSRRWDGNQPQHF.

Only a few counts were recorded for this clonotype. V gene TRBV12-3 or TRBV12-4 combines with J gene TRBJ2-3, with a tentative D call TRBD1 (5 bases). The CDR3 has 13 residues. The V gene lost 4 bases and the J gene lost 5 bases, with 10 bases spanning the gap. CDR3 protein: CASSSGIRDTQYF. CDR3 bases: TGTGCCAGCAGTTCAGGGATCCGAGATACGCAGTATTTT.

CDR3 DNA: TGTGCCACCAGTGTAAAGGGGGACACTGAAGCTTTCTTT. It translates to CATSVKGDTEAFF. The rearrangement uses TRBV24-1 and TRBJ1-1; D is possibly TRBD1 (6 bases). Deletions cut 5 bases from V and 3 bases from J, with 9 bases between. The CDR3 has 13 amino acids. Per the germline V gene, CDR1 is KGHDR and CDR2 is SFDVKD.

This clonotype occurred many times. The chain combines TRBV7-9 with TRBJ2-1; D unclear. Germline V gene lookup returns CDR1 SEHNR and CDR2 FQNEAQ (reference sequence). Trimming cost V 5 bases and J 0 bases, with 14 bases left between them. This CDR3 comprises 16 residues. CDR3 DNA: TGTGCCAGCAGCCCGATTAGTGTCGGCTCCTACAATGAGCAGTTCTTC. This sequence encodes CASSPISVGSYNEQFF.

The V and J genes are TRBV12-3 or TRBV12-4 and TRBJ1-5; no clear D. V dropped 5 bases and J dropped 6 bases, with 14 bases sitting between them. This CDR3 spans 14 amino acids. The CDR3 reads CASSPSRRVQPQHF. CDR3 DNA: TGTGCCAGCAGTCCCTCCCGCCGGGTTCAGCCCCAGCATTTT.

V usage is TRBV7-9 and J usage is TRBJ2-5, with D perhaps matching TRBD2 (5 bases). The CDR3 extends over 14 amino acids. Trimming left V 5 bases short and J 4 bases short, with 14 bases between. Germline CDR1 SEHNR, CDR2 FQNEAQ (reference sequence). This chain's CDR3 is CASSGRTSRETQYF. Written as DNA, the CDR3 is TGTGCCAGCAGCGGTCGGACTTCTCGAGAGACCCAGTACTTC.

This clonotype was found a few times. The chain combines TRBV7-7 with TRBJ2-1, with TRBD2 matching 10 bases. Germline loops: CDR1 SSHAT, CDR2 FNYEAQ (reference sequence). This CDR3 is 16 amino acids long. The CDR3, as DNA: TGTGCTAGCGCGCGGACTAGCGGAACCTCCTACAATGAGCAGTTCTTC. Protein product: CASARTSGTSYNEQFF.

In its sample, this clonotype was seen many times. The chain employs TRBV5-6 and TRBJ2-3, with a possible D match to TRBD2 (5 bases). This CDR3 comprises 15 residues. Germline assignment: CDR1 SGHDT and CDR2 YYEEEE. Trimming left V 2 bases short and J 0 bases short, with 10 bases between. CDR3 sequence (DNA): TGTGCCAGCAGCTTAGGACTTACTAGCACAGATACGCAGTATTTT. It is translated as CASSLGLTSTDTQYF.

This clonotype appeared many times. The chain carries TRBV7-8 and TRBJ1-5, with D uncertain. The CDR3 covers 15 residues. Germline V gene sequence: CDR1 SGHVS, CDR2 FQNEAQ. V lost 5 bases, J lost 0 bases, and 11 bases lay in between. CDR3 region: CASSAISNSNQPQHF. CDR3 DNA: TGTGCCAGCAGCGCGATATCGAATAGCAATCAGCCCCAGCATTTT.